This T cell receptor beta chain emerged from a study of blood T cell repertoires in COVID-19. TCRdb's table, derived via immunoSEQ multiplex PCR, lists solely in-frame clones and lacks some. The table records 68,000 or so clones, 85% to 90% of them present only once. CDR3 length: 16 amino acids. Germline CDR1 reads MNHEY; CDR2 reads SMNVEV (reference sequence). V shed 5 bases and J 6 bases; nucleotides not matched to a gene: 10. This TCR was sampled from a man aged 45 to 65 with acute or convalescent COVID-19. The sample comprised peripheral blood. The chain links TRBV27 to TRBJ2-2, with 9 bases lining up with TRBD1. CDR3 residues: CASSPTDRGKAGELFF. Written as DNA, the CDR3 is TGTGCCAGCAGTCCGACCGACAGGGGGAAAGCCGGGGAGCTGTTTTTT.